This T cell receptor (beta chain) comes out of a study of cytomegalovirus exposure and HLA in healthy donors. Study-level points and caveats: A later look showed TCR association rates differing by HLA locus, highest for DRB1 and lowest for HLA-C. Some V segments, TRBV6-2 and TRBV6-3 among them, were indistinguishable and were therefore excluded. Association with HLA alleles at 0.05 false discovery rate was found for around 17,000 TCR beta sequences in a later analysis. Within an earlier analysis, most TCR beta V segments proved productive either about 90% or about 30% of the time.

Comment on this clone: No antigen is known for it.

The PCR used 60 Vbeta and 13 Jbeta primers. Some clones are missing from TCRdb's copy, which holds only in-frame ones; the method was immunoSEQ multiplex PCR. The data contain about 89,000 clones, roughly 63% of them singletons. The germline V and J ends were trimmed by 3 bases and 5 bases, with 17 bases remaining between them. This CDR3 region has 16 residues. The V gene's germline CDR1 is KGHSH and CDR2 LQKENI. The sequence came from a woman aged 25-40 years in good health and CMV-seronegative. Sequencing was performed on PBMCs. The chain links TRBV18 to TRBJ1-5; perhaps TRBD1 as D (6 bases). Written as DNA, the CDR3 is TGTGCCAGCTCACCGGGGGGCGGGGGGGGCGATCAGCCCCAGCATTTT. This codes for CASSPGGGGGDQPQHF.